This TCR delta chain is drawn from a study of gamma-delta T cells after stem cell transplantation (dated by TCRdb to 2015 to 2016). Library creation used RT-PCR. The instrument was an Illumina MiSeq. TCRdb called clones anew from the public reads via CATT; matching DNA rows were later pooled. In all, the sample holds about 1,300 delta-chain clones, and around 1.8% of those were seen once. The ten most abundant clones make up approximately 20% of the sample. For CDR1 and CDR2, the germline V gene lists GEAIGNYY and EKD. The CDR3 sequence holds 21 residues, the cysteine and phenylalanine included. Only the CDR3 portion is preserved as DNA: 63 bases, with reading frame beginning at the first base. Concerning this clone itself: Its antigen is unknown. The protein TCRdb lists belongs to a much larger clone and differs from this DNA's translation at residue 3, which points to a read error; the protein shown is made from the DNA.

This receptor chain uses TRDV2 and TRDJ1, and TRDD3 matches 10 of the central bases. The source is a human donor. It is not recorded whose cells these are; they may come from a transplant donor. Source material: gamma-delta T cells. Here the CDR3 is given as CARDTVFLSSVLGDRTDKLIF. The DNA reads as follows: TGTGCCCGTGACACTGTTTTTCTTTCTTCCGTACTGGGGGATCGCACCGATAAACTCATCTTT.